This TCR beta chain emerged from a study of identical twins. Findings of the study overall: Models came in too low on out-of-frame TCR alpha sharing in monozygotic twins. Twin-shared out-of-frame alpha sequences were enriched for low generation probability.

TCRdb processed the 5' RACE reads anew with MiXCR; each CDR3 protein has one entry. The sample has 450,000 or so distinct CDR3 sequences, about 18% seen once. The CDR3 has 13 residues. V lost 3 bases and J lost 2, with 5 bases in between. The table lists this clonotype with many counts. Its antigen is not identified. This TCR derives from a man in his fifties or sixties in good health. This chain uses TRBV12-3 or TRBV12-4 with TRBJ2-1; D is uncertain. Material for sequencing was naive T cells sorted from blood. In DNA, the CDR3 is TGTGCCAGCAGTTTGGTGGCCTACAATGAGCAGTTCTTC. Protein product: CASSLVAYNEQFF.